The next 9 T cell receptor beta chains were all read from a single sample in a study of blood T cell repertoires in COVID-19. The data were produced by immunoSEQ multiplex PCR, yet TCRdb's version contains in-frame clones alone and is incomplete. The sample lists over 400,000 clones; around 85% were seen once. Sequenced input: peripheral blood. The source is a human donor in a cohort sampled during active COVID-19.

Only one count was recorded for this clone. The chain employs TRBV29-1 and TRBJ2-1; D gene ambiguous. Germline-derived CDR1 and CDR2 are SQVTM and ANQGSEA. The germline V and J ends were trimmed by 2 bases and 7 bases, with 15 bases remaining between them. This CDR3 has 14 residues. Here the CDR3 DNA reads TGCAGCGTTGAAAAGGTCCCCACCGGGAATGAGCAGTTCTTC. Encoded protein: CSVEKVPTGNEQFF.

This clone is a singleton in its sample. This same CDR3 is encoded by further DNA sequences in the sample. The chain carries TRBV19 and TRBJ1-5, with 8 bases identical to TRBD1. The CDR3 loop spans 14 amino acids. The V gene's germline CDR1 is LNHDA and CDR2 SQIVND (reference sequence). V was pared by 7 bases and J by 3 bases, with 5 bases of the junction left unmatched. CDR3 residues: CASTPDRDNQPQHF. Here the CDR3 DNA reads TGTGCCAGTACCCCGGACAGGGACAATCAGCCCCAGCATTTT.

V and J are TRBV4-2 and TRBJ2-1; D is possibly TRBD2 (6 bases). Germline V gives CDR1 LGHNA, CDR2 YNFKEQ. This CDR3 is built from 17 residues. The ends were cut back, 0 bases at V and 0 bases at J, with 12 bases in the middle. The CDR3 DNA is TGTGCCAGCAGCCAAGAGGGGGGTCGGATCTCCTACAATGAGCAGTTCTTC. This translates into CASSQEGGRISYNEQFF.

The chain uses TRBV28 and TRBJ1-2, with D perhaps matching TRBD1 (6 bases). The CDR3 totals 14 residues. Germline V gives CDR1 MDHEN, CDR2 SYDVKM. V was clipped by 2 bases and J by 6 bases, with 13 bases between them. The CDR3 coding sequence is TGTGCCAGCAGTTTAAGGACAGAGGTCAATGGCTACACCTTC. This sequence encodes CASSLRTEVNGYTF.

This clone showed up just once. Within the sample, other DNA sequences also encode this same CDR3. The rearrangement uses TRBV18 and TRBJ2-7, with 7 bases fitting TRBD2. The CDR3 has 15 residues. J was trimmed by 1 base and V by 1 base; bases with no gene match: 4. Germline values: CDR1 KGHSH, CDR2 LQKENI. The CDR3 loop reads CASSPLAGLSYEQYF. The CDR3 DNA is TGTGCCAGCTCACCACTAGCGGGTCTATCCTACGAGCAGTACTTC.

A few counts support this clone. This chain uses TRBV25-1 with TRBJ2-7, with 8 bases aligning to TRBD1. The V gene end was trimmed by 5 bases and the J gene end by 2 bases; junction bases not matched to a gene: 5. The CDR3 is 14 amino acids. The germline V gene encodes CDR1 MGHDK and CDR2 SYGVNS. The CDR3 sequence is CASSPGTGTYEQYF. The DNA of the CDR3 is TGTGCCAGCAGTCCAGGGACAGGTACCTACGAGCAGTACTTC.

The chain combines TRBV11-2 with TRBJ2-2, with D possibly matching TRBD1 (5 bases). Trimming removed 6 bases at V and 7 bases at J, with 15 bases between. The CDR3 loop spans 14 amino acids. Germline CDR1 reads SGHAT; CDR2 reads FQNNGV. The CDR3 sequence: CASSRRQFGGELFF. CDR3 sequence (DNA): TGTGCCAGCAGTCGTCGACAGTTCGGCGGGGAGCTGTTTTTT.

This chain links TRBV7-9 with TRBJ2-3; 9 nucleotides agree with TRBD2. J gave up 1 base and V 3 bases, and 2 bases lay outside the gene matches. CDR1 is SEHNR and CDR2 is FQNEAQ in the germline V gene (reference sequence). The CDR3 extends over 15 amino acids. The CDR3 here is CASSFLAGGTDTQYF. The CDR3, as DNA: TGTGCCAGCAGCTTCTTAGCGGGAGGCACAGATACGCAGTATTTT.

The rearrangement uses TRBV29-1 and TRBJ1-2; 11 nucleotides match TRBD1. The V and J ends lost 3 bases and 7 bases, in that order; junction bases with no gene match: 4. CDR3 length equals 13 residues. Germline lookup yields CDR1 SQVTM and CDR2 ANQGSEA. CDR3: CSVDTGTGGGYTF. CDR3 nucleotide sequence: TGCAGCGTTGATACCGGGACAGGGGGTGGCTACACCTTC.